This is a list of T cell receptor beta chains from one sample in a study of blood T cell repertoires in COVID-19. Assay used: immunoSEQ multiplex PCR; TCRdb lists only in-frame clones, some missing. The sample carries over 150,000 clones, 70% to 90% recorded once. Sequencing input: peripheral blood. The receptors were sampled from a woman aged 55-75 years with COVID-19, enrolled during active disease. The CDR3 runs from the conserved cysteine through the conserved F or W. Clone size is shown for a subset of rows, as once, few, many or a class of expanded clone.

length: 14; V: TRBV25-1; size: -; CDR3: CASSEYRSNSPLHF
length: 14; V: TRBV6-5; size: -; CDR3: CATMSGRLGNEQFF
length: 13; V: TRBV19; size: -; CDR3: CASSPTGGYGYTF
length: 14; V: TRBV11-3; size: -; CDR3: CASSPGTNTGELFF
length: 13; V: TRBV7-6; size: once; CDR3: CASSTTGDYEQYF
length: 12; V: TRBV7-9; size: few; CDR3: CASSLEGGTQYF
length: 16; V: TRBV5-8; size: -; CDR3: CASSLMGSGGGDTQYF
length: 14; V: TRBV5-5; size: -; CDR3: CASSFATGIYGYTF
length: 15; V: TRBV30; size: -; CDR3: CAWSLLDSSYNEQFF
length: 13; V: TRBV9; size: -; CDR3: CASSFPGLTEAFF
length: 14; V: TRBV5-6; size: -; CDR3: CASAPQPSNYGYTF
length: 13; V: TRBV6-2/TRBV6-3; size: once; CDR3: CASSTVSGTEAFF
length: 20; V: TRBV5-1; size: -; CDR3: CASSSIMRTGYSSGANVLTF
length: 15; V: TRBV7-8; size: -; CDR3: CASSAYGQENQPQHF
length: 15; V: TRBV7-9; size: -; CDR3: CASSLTSGGYNEQFF
length: 14; V: TRBV13; size: -; CDR3: CASSLGQNNQPQHF
length: 16; V: TRBV2; size: -; CDR3: CASRDLGRTENTEAFF
length: 15; V: TRBV19; size: -; CDR3: CASSISTAGGTEAFF
length: 15; V: TRBV7-9; size: -; CDR3: CASSLGRAANEKLFF
length: 15; V: TRBV9; size: -; CDR3: CASSVALAVDHEQFF
length: 15; V: TRBV5-5; size: once; CDR3: CASSEGTGDPYEQYF
length: 14; V: TRBV11-2; size: -; CDR3: CASSLLDRGNEQFF
length: 14; V: TRBV3-1/TRBV3-2; size: many; CDR3: CASSQDRRSYGYTF
length: 14; V: TRBV14; size: -; CDR3: CASSPSGVVNIQYF
length: 16; V: TRBV10-2; size: once; CDR3: CASSESAGARGQPQHF
length: 13; V: TRBV7-7; size: -; CDR3: CASSPDRDTEAFF
length: 15; V: TRBV5-5; size: -; CDR3: CASSRQGARDGELFF
length: 16; V: TRBV7-2; size: -; CDR3: CASSLMGAGGTDTQYF
length: 15; V: TRBV7-8; size: -; CDR3: CASSFRVVANYGYTF
length: 16; V: TRBV3-1/TRBV3-2; size: -; CDR3: CASSLLGTVSGNTIYF
length: 15; V: TRBV6-5; size: -; CDR3: CASSFDRVLNTEAFF
length: 17; V: TRBV15; size: -; CDR3: CATRDEVRDRGLYEQFF
length: 13; V: TRBV7-9; size: -; CDR3: CASSSDRNSPLHF
length: 12; V: TRBV6-6; size: -; CDR3: CASRQNTGELFF
length: 14; V: TRBV7-9; size: -; CDR3: CASVLDTSNSPLHF
length: 12; V: TRBV6-5; size: -; CDR3: CASSGLNTEAFF
length: 14; V: TRBV9; size: -; CDR3: CASSPGTYNTEAFF
length: 15; V: TRBV9; size: -; CDR3: CASSVTGTELEKLFF
length: 12; V: TRBV6-1; size: -; CDR3: CASSDLPSGAFF
length: 14; V: TRBV6-5; size: -; CDR3: CASRSWTGIFGYTF
length: 15; V: TRBV5-1; size: -; CDR3: CASSPTGGRNQPQHF
length: 15; V: TRBV7-9; size: -; CDR3: CASSTRLAAYNEQFF